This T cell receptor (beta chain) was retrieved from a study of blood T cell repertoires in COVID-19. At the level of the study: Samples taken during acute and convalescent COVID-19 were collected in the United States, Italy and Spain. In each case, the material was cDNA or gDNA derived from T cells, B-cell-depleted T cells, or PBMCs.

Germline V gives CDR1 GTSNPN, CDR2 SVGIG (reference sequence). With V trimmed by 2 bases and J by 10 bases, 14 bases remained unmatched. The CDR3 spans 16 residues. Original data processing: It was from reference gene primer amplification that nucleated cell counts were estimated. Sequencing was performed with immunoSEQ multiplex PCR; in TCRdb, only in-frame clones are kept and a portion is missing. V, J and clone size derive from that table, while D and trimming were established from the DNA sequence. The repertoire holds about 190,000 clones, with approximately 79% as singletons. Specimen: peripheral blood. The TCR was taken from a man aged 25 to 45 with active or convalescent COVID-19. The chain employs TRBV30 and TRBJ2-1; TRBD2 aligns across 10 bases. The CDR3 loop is CAWSPSRSGGVGEQFF. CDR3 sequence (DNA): TGTGCCTGGAGTCCCTCGCGGAGCGGGGGGGTGGGGGAGCAGTTCTTC.